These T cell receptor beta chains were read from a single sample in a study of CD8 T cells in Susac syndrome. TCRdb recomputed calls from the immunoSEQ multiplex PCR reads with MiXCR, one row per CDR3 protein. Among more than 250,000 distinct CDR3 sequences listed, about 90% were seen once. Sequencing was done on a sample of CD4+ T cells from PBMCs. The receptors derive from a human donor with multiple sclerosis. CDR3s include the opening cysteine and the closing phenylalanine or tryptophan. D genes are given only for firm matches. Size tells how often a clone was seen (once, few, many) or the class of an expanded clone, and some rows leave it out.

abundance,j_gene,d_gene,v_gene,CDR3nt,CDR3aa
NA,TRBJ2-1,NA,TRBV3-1,TGTGCCAGCAGCCAGAACCCCAGAGGCTACAATGAGCAGTTCTTC,CASSQNPRGYNEQFF
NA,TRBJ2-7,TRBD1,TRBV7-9,TGTGCCAGCAGCCATGAACGCTCAGGGGGTTACGAGCAGTACTTC,CASSHERSGGYEQYF
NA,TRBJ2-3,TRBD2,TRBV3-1,TGTGCCAGCAGCCAAGATCTTCTAGCGGGGTTCCCAGATACGCAGTATTTT,CASSQDLLAGFPDTQYF
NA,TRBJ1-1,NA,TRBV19,TGTGCCAGTAGTTGGGCGGCAGTCATGAACACTGAAGCTTTCTTT,CASSWAAVMNTEAFF
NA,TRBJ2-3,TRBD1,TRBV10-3,TGTGCCATCAGAGGGGGACAGGGAAGAGATACGCAGTATTTT,CAIRGGQGRDTQYF
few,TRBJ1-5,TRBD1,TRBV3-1,TGTGCCAGCAGCCAGGGACAGAGCAATCAGCCCCAGCATTTT,CASSQGQSNQPQHF
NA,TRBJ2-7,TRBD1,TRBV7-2,TGTGCCAGCAGCTATGGACAGGGTGCCGAGCAGTACTTC,CASSYGQGAEQYF
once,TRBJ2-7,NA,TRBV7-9,TGTGCCAGCAGCTTCCGGACGGGAAGCTACGAGCAGTACTTC,CASSFRTGSYEQYF
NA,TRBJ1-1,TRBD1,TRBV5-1,TGCGCCAGCAGCAGGATGACAGGGATGAACACTGAAGCTTTCTTT,CASSRMTGMNTEAFF
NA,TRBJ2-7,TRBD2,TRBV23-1,TGCGCCAGCGCCCCGGGTGAACTAGCGGGACCCCCCTACGAGCAGTACTTC,CASAPGELAGPPYEQYF
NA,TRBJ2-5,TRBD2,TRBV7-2,TGTGCCAGCAGCTGGACTAGCGGCCAAGAGACCCAGTACTTC,CASSWTSGQETQYF
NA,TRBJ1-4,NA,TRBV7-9,TGTGCCAGCAGCCGGGGGGCAGGAGCTAATGAAAAACTGTTTTTT,CASSRGAGANEKLFF
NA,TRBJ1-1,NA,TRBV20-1,TGCAGTGCTAGAGACGGGACGGGGAACACTGAAGCTTTCTTT,CSARDGTGNTEAFF
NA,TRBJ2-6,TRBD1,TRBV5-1,TGCGCCAGCAGCTCGAAAACAGGGGGCGGCTCTGGGGCCAACGTCCTGACTTTC,CASSSKTGGGSGANVLTF